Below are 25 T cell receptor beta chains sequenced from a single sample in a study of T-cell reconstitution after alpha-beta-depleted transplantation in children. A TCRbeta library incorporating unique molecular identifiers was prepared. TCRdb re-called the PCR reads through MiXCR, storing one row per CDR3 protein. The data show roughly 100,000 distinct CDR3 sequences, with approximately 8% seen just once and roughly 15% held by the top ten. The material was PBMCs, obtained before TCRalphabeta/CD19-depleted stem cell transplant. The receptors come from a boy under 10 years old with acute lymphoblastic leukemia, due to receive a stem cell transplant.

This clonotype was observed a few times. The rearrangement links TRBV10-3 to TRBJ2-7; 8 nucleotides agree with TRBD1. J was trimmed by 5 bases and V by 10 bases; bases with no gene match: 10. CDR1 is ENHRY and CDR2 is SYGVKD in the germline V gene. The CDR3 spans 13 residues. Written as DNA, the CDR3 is TGTGCCAGACGACAGGGGATCGGCCACGAGCAGTACTTC. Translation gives CARRQGIGHEQYF.

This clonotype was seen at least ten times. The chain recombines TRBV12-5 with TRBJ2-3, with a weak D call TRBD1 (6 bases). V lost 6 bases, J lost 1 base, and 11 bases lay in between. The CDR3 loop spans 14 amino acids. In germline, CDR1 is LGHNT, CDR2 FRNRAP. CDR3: CASGPRTGTDTQYF. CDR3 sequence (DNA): TGTGCTAGTGGACCCCGGACAGGCACAGATACGCAGTATTTT.

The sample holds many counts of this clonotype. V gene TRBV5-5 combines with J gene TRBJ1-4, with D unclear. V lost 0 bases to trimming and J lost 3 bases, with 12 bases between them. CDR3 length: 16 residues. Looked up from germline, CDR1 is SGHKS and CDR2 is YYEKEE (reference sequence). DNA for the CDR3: TGTGCCAGCAGCTTGGACTTGAGCTTGGCTAATGAAAAACTGTTTTTT. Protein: CASSLDLSLANEKLFF.

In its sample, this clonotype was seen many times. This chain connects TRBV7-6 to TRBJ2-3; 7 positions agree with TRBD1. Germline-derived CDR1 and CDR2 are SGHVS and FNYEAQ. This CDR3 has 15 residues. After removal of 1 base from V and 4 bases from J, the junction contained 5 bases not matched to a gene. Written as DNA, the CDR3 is TGTGCCAGCAGCTTAGTCCCAGGGGGTTCAGATACGCAGTATTTT. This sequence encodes CASSLVPGGSDTQYF. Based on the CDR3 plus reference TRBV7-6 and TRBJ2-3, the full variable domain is GAGVSQSPRYKVTKRGQDVALRCDPISGHVSLYWYRQALGQGPEFLTYFNYEAQQDKSGLPNDRFSAERPEGSISTLTIQRTEQRDSAMYRCASSLVPGGSDTQYFGPGTRLTVL.

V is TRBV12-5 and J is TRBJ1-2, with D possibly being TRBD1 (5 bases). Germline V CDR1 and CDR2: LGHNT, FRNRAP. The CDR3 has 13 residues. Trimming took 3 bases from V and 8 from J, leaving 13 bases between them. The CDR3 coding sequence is TGTGCTAGTGGTTTAACCGGGACGAGGGGCTACACCTTC. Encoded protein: CASGLTGTRGYTF.

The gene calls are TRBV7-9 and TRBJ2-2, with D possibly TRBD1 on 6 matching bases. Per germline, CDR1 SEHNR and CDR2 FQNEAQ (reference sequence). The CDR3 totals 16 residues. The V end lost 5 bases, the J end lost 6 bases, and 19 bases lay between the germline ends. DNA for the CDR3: TGTGCCAGCAGCCCCCAGGGCAGGGGTGACGCCGGGGAGCTGTTTTTT. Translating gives CASSPQGRGDAGELFF.

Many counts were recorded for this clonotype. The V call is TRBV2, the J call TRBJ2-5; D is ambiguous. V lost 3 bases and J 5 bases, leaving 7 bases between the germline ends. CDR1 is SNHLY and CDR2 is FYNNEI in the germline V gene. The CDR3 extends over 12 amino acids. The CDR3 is CASSEGRETQYF. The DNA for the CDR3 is TGTGCCAGCAGTGAGGGTCGGGAGACCCAGTACTTC.

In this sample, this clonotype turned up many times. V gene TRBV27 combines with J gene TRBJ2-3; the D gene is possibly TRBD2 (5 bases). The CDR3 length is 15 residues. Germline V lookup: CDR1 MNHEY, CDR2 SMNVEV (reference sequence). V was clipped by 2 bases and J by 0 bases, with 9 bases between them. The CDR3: CASSLRGQSTDTQYF. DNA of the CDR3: TGTGCCAGCAGTTTACGAGGGCAAAGCACAGATACGCAGTATTTT.

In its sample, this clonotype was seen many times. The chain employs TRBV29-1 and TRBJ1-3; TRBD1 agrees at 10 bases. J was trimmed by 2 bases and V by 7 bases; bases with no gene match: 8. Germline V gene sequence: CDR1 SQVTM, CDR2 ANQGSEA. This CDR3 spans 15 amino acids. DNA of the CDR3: TGCAGCGCCGGGACAGGGGAGGTGGCTGGAAACACCATATATTTT. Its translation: CSAGTGEVAGNTIYF.

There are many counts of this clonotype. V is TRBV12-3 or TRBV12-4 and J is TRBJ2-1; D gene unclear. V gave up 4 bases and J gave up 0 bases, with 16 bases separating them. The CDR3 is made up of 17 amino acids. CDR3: CASSSYPPGSSYNEQFF. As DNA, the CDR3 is TGTGCCAGCAGTTCCTACCCCCCAGGTTCCTCCTACAATGAGCAGTTCTTC.

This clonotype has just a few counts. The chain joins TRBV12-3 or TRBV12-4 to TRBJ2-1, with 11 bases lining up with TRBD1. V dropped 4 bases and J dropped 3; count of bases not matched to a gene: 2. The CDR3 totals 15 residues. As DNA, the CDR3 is TGTGCCAGCAGTTGGGGGACAGGGGGCTACAATGAGCAGTTCTTC. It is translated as CASSWGTGGYNEQFF.

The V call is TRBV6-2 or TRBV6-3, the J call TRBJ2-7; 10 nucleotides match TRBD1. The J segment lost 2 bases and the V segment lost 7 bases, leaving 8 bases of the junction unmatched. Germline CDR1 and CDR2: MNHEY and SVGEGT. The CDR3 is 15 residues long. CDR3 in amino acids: CASTLRDRGTYEQYF. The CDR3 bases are TGTGCCAGCACGCTCAGGGACAGGGGAACCTACGAGCAGTACTTC.

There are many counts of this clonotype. The CDR3 nucleotides are TGCGCCAGCAGCTTGTTGGGGTCGGGGCCAGAGACCCAGTACTTC. Its translation: CASSLLGSGPETQYF. The gene calls are TRBV5-1 and TRBJ2-5; possibly TRBD1 or TRBD2 for D (5 bases each). The V gene lost 1 base and the J gene lost 4 bases, with 14 bases spanning the gap. From germline, CDR1 is SGHRS and CDR2 YFSETQ. The CDR3 loop spans 15 amino acids.

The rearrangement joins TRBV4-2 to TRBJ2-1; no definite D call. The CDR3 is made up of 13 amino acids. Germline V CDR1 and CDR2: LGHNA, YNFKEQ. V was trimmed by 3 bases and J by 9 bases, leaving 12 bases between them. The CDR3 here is CASSQPQRSEQFF. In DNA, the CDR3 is TGTGCCAGCAGCCAGCCCCAACGGAGTGAGCAGTTCTTC.

The DNA of the CDR3 is TGCAGTGCTAGGGCAGCGGGGGGGACAGATACGCAGTATTTT. This gives the protein CSARAAGGTDTQYF. The chain joins TRBV20-1 to TRBJ2-3; 10 bases align to TRBD2. The germline V gene encodes CDR1 DFQATT and CDR2 SNEGSKA (reference sequence). The CDR3 runs to 14 residues. V lost 3 bases and J lost 3; bases outside the gene matches: 3.

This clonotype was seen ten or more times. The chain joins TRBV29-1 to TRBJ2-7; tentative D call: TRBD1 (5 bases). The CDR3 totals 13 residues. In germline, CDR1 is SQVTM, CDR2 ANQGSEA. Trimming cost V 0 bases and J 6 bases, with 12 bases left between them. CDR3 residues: CSVEDTRVGEQYF. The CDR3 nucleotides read TGCAGCGTTGAAGATACCAGGGTGGGCGAGCAGTACTTC.

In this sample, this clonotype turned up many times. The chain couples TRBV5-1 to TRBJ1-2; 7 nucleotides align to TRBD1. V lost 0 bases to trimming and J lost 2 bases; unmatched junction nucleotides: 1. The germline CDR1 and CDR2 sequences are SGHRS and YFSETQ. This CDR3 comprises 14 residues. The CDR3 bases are TGCGCCAGCAGCTTGGGACAGGGAAACTATGGCTACACCTTC. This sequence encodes CASSLGQGNYGYTF.

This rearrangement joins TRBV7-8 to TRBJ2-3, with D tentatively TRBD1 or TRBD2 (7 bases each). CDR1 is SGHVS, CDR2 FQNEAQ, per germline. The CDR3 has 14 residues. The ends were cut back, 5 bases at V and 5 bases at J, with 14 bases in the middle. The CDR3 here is CASSLPRGGDTQYF. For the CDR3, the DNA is TGTGCCAGCAGCCTACCCAGGGGGGGAGATACGCAGTATTTT.

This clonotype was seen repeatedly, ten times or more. The CDR3 sequence is CASSPGSSMPGAEDTQYF. The CDR3 DNA reads TGTGCCAGCAGCCCGGGCTCTTCGATGCCGGGGGCTGAAGATACGCAGTATTTT. The V gene is TRBV12-3 or TRBV12-4, the J gene TRBJ2-3; D possibly uses TRBD1 or TRBD2 (6 bases each). The V gene lost 6 bases and the J gene lost 5 bases, with 27 bases spanning the gap. The CDR3 is 18 amino acids.

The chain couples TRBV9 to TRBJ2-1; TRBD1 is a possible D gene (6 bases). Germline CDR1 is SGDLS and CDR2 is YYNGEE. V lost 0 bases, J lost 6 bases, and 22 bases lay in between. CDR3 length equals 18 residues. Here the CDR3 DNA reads TGTGCCAGCAGCGTAGCCCCGGGGCAGGGGCGTACCGGCAATGAGCAGTTCTTC. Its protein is CASSVAPGQGRTGNEQFF.

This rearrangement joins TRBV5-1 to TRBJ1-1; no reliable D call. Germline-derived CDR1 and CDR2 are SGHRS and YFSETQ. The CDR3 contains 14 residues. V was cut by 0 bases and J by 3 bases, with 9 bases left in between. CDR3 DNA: TGCGCCAGCAGCTTGGAATGGGGATACACTGAAGCTTTCTTT. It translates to CASSLEWGYTEAFF.

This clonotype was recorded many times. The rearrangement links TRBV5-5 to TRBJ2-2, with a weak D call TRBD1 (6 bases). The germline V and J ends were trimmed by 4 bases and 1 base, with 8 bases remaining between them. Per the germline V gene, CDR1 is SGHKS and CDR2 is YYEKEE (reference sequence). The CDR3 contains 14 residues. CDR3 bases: TGTGCCAGCAGCGAGGGACAGAACACCGGGGAGCTGTTTTTT. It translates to CASSEGQNTGELFF.

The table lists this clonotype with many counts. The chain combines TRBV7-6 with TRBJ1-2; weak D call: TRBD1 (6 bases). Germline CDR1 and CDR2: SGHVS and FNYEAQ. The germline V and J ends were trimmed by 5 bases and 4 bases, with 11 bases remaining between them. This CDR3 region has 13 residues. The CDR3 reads CASSLDRFYGYTF. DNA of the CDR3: TGTGCCAGCAGCCTCGACAGGTTCTATGGCTACACCTTC.

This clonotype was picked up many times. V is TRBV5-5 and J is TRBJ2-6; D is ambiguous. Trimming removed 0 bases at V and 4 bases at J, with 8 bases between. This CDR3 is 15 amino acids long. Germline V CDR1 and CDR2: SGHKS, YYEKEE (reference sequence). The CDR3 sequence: CASSLASFGANVLTF. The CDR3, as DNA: TGTGCCAGCAGCTTGGCCAGCTTCGGGGCCAACGTCCTGACTTTC.

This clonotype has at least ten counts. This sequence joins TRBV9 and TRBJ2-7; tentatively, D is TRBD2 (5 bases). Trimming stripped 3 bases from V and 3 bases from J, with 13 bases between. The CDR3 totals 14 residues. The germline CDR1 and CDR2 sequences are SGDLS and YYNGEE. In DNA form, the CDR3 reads TGTGCCAGCAGCGCGAGCCCCACTAGCTACGAGCAGTACTTC. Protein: CASSASPTSYEQYF.